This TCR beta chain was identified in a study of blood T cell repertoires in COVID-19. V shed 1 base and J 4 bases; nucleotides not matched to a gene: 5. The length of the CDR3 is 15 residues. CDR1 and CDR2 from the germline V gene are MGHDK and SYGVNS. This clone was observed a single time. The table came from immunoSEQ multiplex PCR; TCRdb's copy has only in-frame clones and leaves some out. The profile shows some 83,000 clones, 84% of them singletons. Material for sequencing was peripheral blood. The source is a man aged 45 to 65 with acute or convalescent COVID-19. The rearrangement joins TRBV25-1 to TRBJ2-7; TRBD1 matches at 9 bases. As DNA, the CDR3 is TGTGCCAGCAGTGAATCCGGGACAGGGACATACGAGCAGTACTTC. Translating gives CASSESGTGTYEQYF.